This TCR beta chain was obtained from a study of blood T cell repertoires in COVID-19. Looking at the study overall: The samples span acute and convalescent COVID-19 from the United States, Italy and Spain.

Authors' processing steps: Nucleated cell number was recorded as an estimate derived from reference gene primer amplification. Sequencing was performed with immunoSEQ multiplex PCR; in TCRdb, only in-frame clones are kept and a portion is missing. That table furnishes V, J and clone size, whereas the DNA furnished D and trimming. In the table there are approximately 290,000 clones, around 85% of which are singletons. The V segment lost 7 bases and the J segment 3 bases; nucleotides outside the gene matches: 6. This CDR3 region has 14 residues. In germline, CDR1 is LNHDA, CDR2 SQIVND (reference sequence).

Sequencing was carried out using peripheral blood. The chain carries TRBV19 and TRBJ2-5, with 9 nucleotides matching TRBD1. This receptor was taken from a human donor with COVID-19, enrolled during active disease. The donor label of this sample is uncertain. CDR3 region: CASTAGQGEETQYF. The CDR3 coding sequence is TGTGCCAGTACCGCGGGACAGGGCGAAGAGACCCAGTACTTC. Full variable domain (rest looked up from reference TRBV19 and TRBJ2-5): DGGITQSPKYLFRKEGQNVTLSCEQNLNHDAMYWYRQDPGQGLRLIYYSQIVNDFQKGDIAEGYSVSREKKESFPLTVTSAQKNPTAFYLCASTAGQGEETQYFGPGTRLLVL.